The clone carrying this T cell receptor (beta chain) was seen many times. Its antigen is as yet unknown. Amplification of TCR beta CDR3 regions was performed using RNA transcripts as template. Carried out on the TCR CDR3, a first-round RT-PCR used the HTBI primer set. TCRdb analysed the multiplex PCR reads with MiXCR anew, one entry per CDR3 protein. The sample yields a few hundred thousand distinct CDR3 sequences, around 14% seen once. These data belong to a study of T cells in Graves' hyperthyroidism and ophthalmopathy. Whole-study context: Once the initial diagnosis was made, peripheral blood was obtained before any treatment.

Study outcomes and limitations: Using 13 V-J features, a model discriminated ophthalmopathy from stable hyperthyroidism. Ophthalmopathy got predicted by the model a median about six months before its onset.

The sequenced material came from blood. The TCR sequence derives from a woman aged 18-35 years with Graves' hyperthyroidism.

The CDR3 nucleotides read TGTGCCAGCAGCTTAGGGACAGGGAGTATGCATACGCAGTATTTT. Amino acid sequence: CASSLGTGSMHTQYF. The genes are TRBV7-8 and TRBJ2-3; 8 bases agree with TRBD1. After removal of 1 base from V and 7 bases from J, the junction contained 7 bases not matched to a gene. This CDR3 contains 15 residues. The germline gives CDR1 SGHVS, CDR2 FQNEAQ.